These 12 T cell receptor beta chains originate from one sample sequenced in a study of T cell changes during pregnancy in multiple sclerosis. Libraries were prepared by immunoSEQ multiplex PCR; TCRdb keeps only in-frame clonotypes and omits some of them. Counted here are some 46,000 clones, 85% to 95% occurring once; the ten biggest clones make up 1.3%. Sequences were obtained from peripheral blood. These receptors came from a female donor with multiple sclerosis, enrolled in a pregnancy study.

This sequence joins TRBV19 and TRBJ2-7, with D possibly TRBD1 on 6 matching bases. V was clipped by 5 bases and J by 2 bases, with 22 bases between them. The CDR3 is 17 amino acids. Germline CDR1 and CDR2: LNHDA and SQIVND (reference sequence). The CDR3 sequence: CASSARRTGQLPYEQYF. DNA of the CDR3: TGTGCCAGTAGTGCTCGCCGAACAGGGCAATTACCCTACGAGCAGTACTTC.

This rearrangement joins TRBV7-9 to TRBJ1-4, with D hard to call. The length of the CDR3 is 18 residues. CDR1 and CDR2 from the germline V gene are SEHNR and FQNEAQ (reference sequence). V was cut by 5 bases and J by 3 bases, with 22 bases left in between. CDR3 sequence (DNA): TGTGCCAGCAGCCCACCGGCCACAGTAGGCATGGCTAATGAAAAACTGTTTTTT. Translating gives CASSPPATVGMANEKLFF.

The rearrangement joins TRBV18 to TRBJ1-1; 11 positions agree with TRBD1. V trimming: 1 base; J trimming: 4 bases; junction bases outside the gene matches: 8. CDR3 length equals 17 residues. Germline V gene sequence: CDR1 KGHSH, CDR2 LQKENI. This chain's CDR3 is CASSPLSGTGGITEAFF. CDR3 nucleotide sequence: TGTGCCAGCTCACCACTCAGTGGGACAGGGGGGATCACTGAAGCTTTCTTT.

Regarding this clone: The same CDR3 is also encoded by other DNA sequences in this sample. The chain links TRBV19 to TRBJ1-1; D gene ambiguous. Germline-derived CDR1 and CDR2 are LNHDA and SQIVND (reference sequence). V lost 2 bases to trimming and J lost 5 bases, with 9 bases between them. This CDR3 contains 13 residues. CDR3 in DNA: TGTGCCAGTAGTATATTAGGGTTGACTGAAGCTTTCTTT. Protein product: CASSILGLTEAFF.

The chain couples TRBV18 to TRBJ1-1; the D gene is possibly TRBD1 (5 bases). This CDR3 contains 14 residues. Germline lookup yields CDR1 KGHSH and CDR2 LQKENI. V was shortened by 4 bases and J by 5 bases, with 14 bases between the two germline ends. In nucleotides, the CDR3 is TGTGCCAGCTCACTTGAAAACGGGGGGACTGAAGCTTTCTTT. This sequence encodes CASSLENGGTEAFF.

The chain employs TRBV7-6 and TRBJ2-7; the D is unclear. CDR1 is SGHVS and CDR2 is FNYEAQ in the germline V gene. V lost 6 bases, J lost 8 bases, and 14 bases lay in between. This CDR3 is 12 amino acids long. The CDR3 protein is CASSQPTGKQYF. The DNA of the CDR3 is TGTGCCAGCAGTCAACCCACGGGCAAGCAGTACTTC.

For this clone: The sample carries other DNA sequences with the same CDR3. V and J are TRBV27 and TRBJ2-7; no definite D call. Trimming left V 0 bases short and J 2 bases short, with 5 bases between. Per the germline V gene, CDR1 is MNHEY and CDR2 is SMNVEV (reference sequence). The CDR3 runs 13 residues. The DNA of the CDR3 is TGTGCCAGCAGTTTATCAGGACCCTACGAGCAGTACTTC. This sequence encodes CASSLSGPYEQYF.

There are a few counts of this clone. This chain connects TRBV4-2 to TRBJ2-3, with TRBD2 identical over 9 bases. The CDR3 length is 15 residues. Germline values: CDR1 LGHNA, CDR2 YNFKEQ. The V and J ends lost 4 bases and 2 bases, in that order; junction bases with no gene match: 4. The chain's CDR3 is CASSREREATDTQYF. Here the CDR3 DNA reads TGTGCCAGCAGCCGAGAGCGGGAGGCCACAGATACGCAGTATTTT.

CDR3 loop: CASSLNLFGRSSGNTIYF. CDR3 nucleotide sequence: TGTGCCAGCTCACTCAACTTATTCGGACGGAGCTCTGGAAACACCATATATTTT. The chain carries TRBV18 and TRBJ1-3; D call uncertain. The germline V and J ends were trimmed by 4 bases and 0 bases, with 19 bases remaining between them. Per the germline V gene, CDR1 is KGHSH and CDR2 is LQKENI. CDR3 length: 18 residues. Filled out from reference TRBV18 and TRBJ1-3, the complete variable domain reads NAGVMQNPRHLVRRRGQEARLRCSPMKGHSHVYWYRQLPEEGLKFMVYLQKENIIDESGMPKERFSAEFPKEGPSILRIQQVVRGDSAAYFCASSLNLFGRSSGNTIYFGEGSWLTVV.

The chain carries TRBV6-1 and TRBJ1-1, with 8 bases fitting TRBD1. The CDR3 loop spans 15 amino acids. CDR1 is MNHNS and CDR2 is SASEGT in the germline V gene. With 3 bases clipped from V and 6 bases from J, the junction kept 9 bases outside the gene matches. This CDR3 reads CASSDDYRGLAEAFF. The CDR3 DNA reads as TGTGCCAGCAGTGATGATTACAGGGGGTTGGCTGAAGCTTTCTTT.

This chain joins TRBV4-1 and TRBJ2-1, with TRBD2 matching over 10 bases. Trimming took 4 bases from V and 3 from J; bases not matched to a gene: 6. Per germline, CDR1 MGHRA and CDR2 YSYEKL. This CDR3 region has 16 residues. As DNA, the CDR3 is TGCGCCAGCAGCCTCGGACTAGCGGCCTTCTACAATGAGCAGTTCTTC. Translated, it gives CASSLGLAAFYNEQFF.

V usage is TRBV28 and J usage is TRBJ2-3; 7 bases match TRBD2. Germline-derived CDR1 and CDR2 are MDHEN and SYDVKM. The trim removed 5 bases at V and 4 bases at J, leaving 12 bases unmatched. The CDR3 sequence is 16 residues long. As DNA, the CDR3 is TGTGCCAGCAGTCCCTCCTGGGGGGGTACCCCAGATACGCAGTATTTT. Translation gives CASSPSWGGTPDTQYF.